What follows describes a single T cell receptor (beta chain). Each CDR3 protein gets one entry after TCRdb re-called the 5' RACE reads with MiXCR. Here the sample spans just under 600,000 distinct CDR3 sequences, about 13% being singletons. Germline V CDR1 and CDR2: LGHNA, YSLEER. V was trimmed by 1 base and J by 7 bases, leaving 23 bases between them. This CDR3 is built from 18 residues. This specimen belongs to a study of T cells after yellow fever vaccination. The clonotype originates from a young man who received the YFV17D yellow fever vaccine. This chain joins TRBV4-3 and TRBJ2-1; a possible D gene is TRBD1 (6 bases). Sequencing used PBMCs, obtained on the day of the yellow fever booster vaccination. The CDR3 is CASSQGYLISGQLNEQFF. In nucleotides, the CDR3 is TGCGCCAGCAGCCAAGGGTATTTAATTTCGGGACAACTGAATGAGCAGTTCTTC.